This entry lists 20 T cell receptor beta chains sequenced from one sample in a study of cytomegalovirus exposure and HLA in healthy donors. In the PCR, 60 Vbeta and 13 Jbeta primers were used. Repertoires were generated with immunoSEQ multiplex PCR, while TCRdb's copy carries only in-frame clones and drops some. Among roughly 200,000 clones, 79% were seen once, and the ten largest hold under 0.75%. Sequencing input: PBMCs. The receptors derive from a woman aged 40 to 50 in good health and CMV-seronegative.

The genes are TRBV6-5 and TRBJ1-2; D remains unclear. Germline V gene sequence: CDR1 MNHEY, CDR2 SVGAGI. The CDR3 is 15 amino acids. V was trimmed by 6 bases and J by 3 bases, leaving 17 bases between them. The CDR3 protein is CASRTVWGGDYGYTF. CDR3 in DNA: TGTGCCAGCAGGACGGTGTGGGGAGGAGACTATGGCTACACCTTC.

The V and J genes are TRBV9 and TRBJ2-4; 13 positions match TRBD2. V shed 4 bases and J 5 bases; nucleotides not matched to a gene: 6. The germline gives CDR1 SGDLS, CDR2 YYNGEE. This CDR3 contains 16 residues. The CDR3 nucleotides are TGTGCCAGCAGCCCCGGACTAGCGGGAGTTGAAAACATTCAGTACTTC. It is translated as CASSPGLAGVENIQYF.

The rearrangement links TRBV19 to TRBJ2-2; 9 bases map to TRBD2. Germline lookup yields CDR1 LNHDA and CDR2 SQIVND (reference sequence). Trimming cost V 3 bases and J 7 bases; bases outside gene matches: 12. The CDR3 runs 17 residues. The DNA of the CDR3 is TGTGCCAGTAGTATCCCGCTTTTGGCGGGAGGGTTCGGGGAGCTGTTTTTT. It encodes CASSIPLLAGGFGELFF.

This clone appeared a few times. The chain carries TRBV9 and TRBJ2-2, with 11 bases lining up with TRBD2. Germline trimming cut 1 base from V and 2 bases from J; bases unmatched to any gene: 4. Germline-derived CDR1 and CDR2 are SGDLS and YYNGEE. This CDR3 contains 17 residues. The CDR3 DNA follows: TGTGCCAGCAGCGTAAAACGACTAGCGGGAAACACCGGGGAGCTGTTTTTT. Protein sequence: CASSVKRLAGNTGELFF.

The rearrangement joins TRBV6-5 to TRBJ2-3; 7 bases line up with TRBD2. CDR3 length equals 16 residues. Trimming at V came to 2 bases and at J to 0 bases, leaving 5 bases not matched to a gene. Per the germline V gene, CDR1 is MNHEY and CDR2 is SVGAGI. This CDR3 reads CASSYNPAGSTDTQYF. The CDR3 bases are TGTGCCAGCAGTTACAACCCAGCGGGGAGCACAGATACGCAGTATTTT.

The chain combines TRBV10-3 with TRBJ1-6; TRBD1 matches 9 bases. Trimming took 2 bases from V and 7 from J; bases not matched to a gene: 0. This CDR3 spans 14 amino acids. CDR1 is ENHRY and CDR2 is SYGVKD in the germline V gene. The CDR3 DNA follows: TGTGCCATCAGTGAGGGGACAGGGAATTCACCCCTCCACTTT. This sequence encodes CAISEGTGNSPLHF.

The chain combines TRBV9 with TRBJ2-1; TRBD1 aligns across 7 bases. Trimming took 2 bases from V and 5 from J; bases not matched to a gene: 7. This CDR3 comprises 15 residues. Looked up from germline, CDR1 is SGDLS and CDR2 is YYNGEE. CDR3 loop: CASSVTGSRDNEQFF. The CDR3 DNA reads as TGTGCCAGCAGCGTGACAGGGAGCCGGGACAATGAGCAGTTCTTC.

This rearrangement joins TRBV5-6 to TRBJ1-1; D may be TRBD1 (5 bases). From germline, CDR1 is SGHDT and CDR2 YYEEEE. Trimming shortened V by 3 bases and J by 4 bases, and 19 bases separated the two germline ends. This CDR3 spans 16 amino acids. Written as DNA, the CDR3 is TGTGCCAGCAGCTCCCGAGGAGGGGCTAAGGGCACTGAAGCTTTCTTT. Amino acids: CASSSRGGAKGTEAFF.

This sequence joins TRBV18 and TRBJ2-1; 10 bases are shared with TRBD1. Germline V CDR1 and CDR2: KGHSH, LQKENI. This CDR3 has 16 amino acids. After removal of 1 base from V and 3 bases from J, the junction contained 3 bases not matched to a gene. As DNA, the CDR3 is TGTGCCAGCTCACCACTCGGGACAGGGGTCTACAATGAGCAGTTCTTC. It yields the protein CASSPLGTGVYNEQFF.

This clone was counted between two and nine times. The V gene is TRBV27, the J gene TRBJ1-2, with 7 positions matching TRBD1. After removal of 6 bases from V and 4 bases from J, the junction contained 17 bases not matched to a gene. The CDR3 has 17 residues. Germline assignment: CDR1 MNHEY and CDR2 SMNVEV (reference sequence). CDR3 DNA sequence: TGTGCCAGCAGCCTGACCATCCGGGACAGCCTTTCCTATGGCTACACCTTC. Its protein is CASSLTIRDSLSYGYTF.

CDR3 in DNA: TGTGCCAGCAGTAGCCCCTCCGTGACCCAGTACTTC. This encodes CASSSPSVTQYF. The chain links TRBV28 to TRBJ2-5; D is undetermined. This CDR3 is built from 12 residues. Trimming cost V 5 bases and J 7 bases, with 11 bases left between them. Germline lookup yields CDR1 MDHEN and CDR2 SYDVKM.

This rearrangement joins TRBV28 to TRBJ2-1, with 11 positions matching TRBD2. This CDR3 has 15 residues. J lost 3 bases, V lost 6 bases, and 4 bases had no gene match. The germline CDR1 and CDR2 sequences are MDHEN and SYDVKM. The CDR3 DNA reads TGTGCCAGCAGCCTACTAGCGGGAGTCTACAATGAGCAGTTCTTC. Its protein product is CASSLLAGVYNEQFF. Looking up the rest from reference TRBV28 and TRBJ2-1 gives the full variable domain: DVKVTQSSRYLVKRTGEKVFLECVQDMDHENMFWYRQDPGLGLRLIYFSYDVKMKEKGDIPEGYSVSREKKERFSLILESASTNQTSMYLCASSLLAGVYNEQFFGPGTRLTVL.

The chain couples TRBV5-4 to TRBJ1-1; maybe TRBD1 (5 bases). V lost 4 bases and J lost 3, with 19 bases in between. The germline CDR1 and CDR2 sequences are SGHNT and YYREEE (reference sequence). CDR3 length equals 16 residues. The DNA of the CDR3 is TGTGCCAGCAGCCCGAACCTTCAGGGTAGGTACACTGAAGCTTTCTTT. Protein product: CASSPNLQGRYTEAFF.

This chain joins TRBV18 and TRBJ2-3; 9 positions agree with TRBD1. The CDR3 length is 16 residues. Trimming cost V 1 base and J 4 bases; bases outside gene matches: 6. Germline V gene sequence: CDR1 KGHSH, CDR2 LQKENI. The CDR3 nucleotides are TGTGCCAGCTCACCACGGGACAGGGACAGCGCAGATACGCAGTATTTT. Protein product: CASSPRDRDSADTQYF.

This clone appeared a few times. Other DNA sequences of this sample code for an identical CDR3. The J gene is TRBJ1-1, the V gene TRBV2; 7 nucleotides match TRBD1. This CDR3 comprises 15 residues. Germline V gene sequence: CDR1 SNHLY, CDR2 FYNNEI. The V and J ends lost 3 bases and 0 bases, in that order; junction bases with no gene match: 4. The CDR3 loop is CASSEPGQMNTEAFF. CDR3 sequence (DNA): TGTGCCAGCAGTGAGCCGGGACAGATGAACACTGAAGCTTTCTTT.

CDR3 DNA sequence: TGCGCCAGCAGCCAAGACACCCGGACAGGGGTGTGGCGAGAGACCCAGTACTTC. It codes for CASSQDTRTGVWRETQYF. The chain couples TRBV4-3 to TRBJ2-5, with TRBD1 matching over 9 bases. The germline gives CDR1 LGHNA, CDR2 YSLEER. This CDR3 has 18 amino acids. V gave up 0 bases and J gave up 4 bases; unmatched junction bases: 12.

This clone has more than one count but fewer than ten. This chain joins TRBV6-5 and TRBJ2-7; 11 bases fit TRBD2. This CDR3 is built from 15 residues. Germline CDR1 reads MNHEY; CDR2 reads SVGAGI. Trimming at V came to 7 bases and at J to 0 bases, leaving 5 bases not matched to a gene. CDR3 sequence: CASIATSGSSYEQYF. The CDR3 coding sequence is TGTGCCAGCATCGCCACTAGCGGGAGCTCCTACGAGCAGTACTTC.

The rearrangement links TRBV5-1 to TRBJ2-5, with TRBD2 as a possible D gene (6 bases). Matching the DNA end better, TRBJ2-7 makes the J call doubtful. The CDR3 has 13 residues. The germline CDR1 and CDR2 sequences are SGHRS and YFSETQ. The CDR3 nucleotides are TGCGCCAGCAGCTTGTGGAGGGGAAGCGAGCAGTACTTC. It is translated as CASSLWRGSEQYF.

This clone was picked up a small number of times. V and J are TRBV18 and TRBJ1-2; no firm D call. Germline V gene lookup returns CDR1 KGHSH and CDR2 LQKENI. This CDR3 has 14 amino acids. Trimming pared 2 bases from V and 2 bases from J, leaving 9 bases between. In DNA form, the CDR3 reads TGTGCCAGCTCACCATCTGGCCAAAACTATGGCTACACCTTC. Amino acid sequence: CASSPSGQNYGYTF.

The rearrangement links TRBV15 to TRBJ1-6; weak D call: TRBD1 (5 bases). V shed 5 bases and J shed 7 bases, with 15 bases lying between them. The CDR3 runs 15 residues. Germline V gives CDR1 LNHNV, CDR2 YYDKDF (reference sequence). The CDR3 sequence: CATSANSGGNSPLHF. As DNA, the CDR3 is TGTGCCACCAGCGCTAACTCGGGGGGGAATTCACCCCTCCACTTT.